This T cell receptor beta chain was found in a study of radiotherapy plus CTLA-4 blockade in lung cancer. As for this clone: Its antigen is undetermined.

Lung cancer patients with chemo-refractory metastatic non-small-cell disease were given focal radiation plus CTLA-4 blockade with ipilimumab. Sequenced by immunoSEQ multiplex PCR; TCRdb stores in-frame clones only, minus some. The data show some 67,000 clones, around 69% seen once. General study findings and limits: After treatment with radiotherapy plus ipilimumab, TCR clones that came from the tumor expanded in blood.

Germline CDR1 is MDHEN and CDR2 is SYDVKM. J was trimmed by 5 bases and V by 4 bases; bases with no gene match: 12. This CDR3 is built from 18 residues. Material: peripheral blood, obtained from a patient treated with radiotherapy plus ipilimumab. The chain is built from TRBV28 and TRBJ2-1; 12 positions agree with TRBD1. The TCR comes from a human donor with non-small cell lung cancer whose response to radiotherapy plus ipilimumab could not be evaluated. Some clones in this sample may be carry-over from other donors' samples. The CDR3 DNA reads as TGTGCCAGCAGTTATGGGTCTCCCGGGACAGGGGGCAACAATGAGCAGTTCTTC. This codes for CASSYGSPGTGGNNEQFF.